Listed below are T cell receptor beta chains from one sample, sequenced in a study of OX40 agonist ivuxolimab in advanced cancers. Profiling relied on immunoSEQ multiplex PCR, and the TCRdb table lists in-frame clones only, not all of them. The sample lists about 62,000 clones; more than 70% were seen once. The sequences come from CD4+ or CD8+ T cells sorted from blood, collected in a trial of the OX40 agonist ivuxolimab. These receptors were taken from an adult with an advanced solid tumor such as melanoma, head and neck, liver or kidney cancer. Each CDR3 is given with its conserved first and last residue. The D gene is left open where the match is weak. Clone size appears in some rows only: once, few, many, or a class for an expanded clone.

J gene,V gene,D gene,clone size,CDR3 protein,CDR3 DNA
TRBJ2-3,TRBV27,NA,NA,CASSPHGTDTQYF,TGTGCCAGCAGTCCCCACGGCACAGATACGCAGTATTTT
TRBJ2-1,TRBV14,NA,NA,CASSPWVGEQFF,TGTGCCAGCAGCCCGTGGGTTGGTGAGCAGTTCTTC
TRBJ2-4,TRBV21-1,NA,few,CASSKERYSAFYKNIQYF,TGTGCCAGCAGCAAAGAACGGTATTCAGCATTTTACAAAAACATTCAGTACTTC
TRBJ1-2,TRBV4-2,NA,once,CASSQEGPLVGYTF,TGTGCCAGCAGCCAAGAAGGACCTCTCGTGGGCTACACCTTC
TRBJ1-1,TRBV14,NA,NA,CASSPGRTQAFF,TGTGCCAGCAGCCCAGGAAGAACCCAAGCTTTCTTT
TRBJ2-7,TRBV28,TRBD2,NA,CASNRLAGASYEQYF,TGTGCCAGCAACCGACTAGCGGGTGCTTCCTACGAGCAGTACTTC
TRBJ2-1,TRBV6-1,NA,once,CASSATRGVSAEQFF,TGTGCCAGCAGTGCGACTAGGGGGGTTTCAGCTGAGCAGTTCTTC
TRBJ2-6,TRBV5-4,NA,NA,CASSLVSNSGANVLTF,TGTGCCAGCAGCTTGGTGTCGAACTCTGGGGCCAACGTCCTGACTTTC
TRBJ2-1,TRBV11-2,TRBD2,few,CASSLDRGLAGTNEQFF,TGTGCCAGCAGCTTAGATCGTGGGCTAGCGGGGACCAATGAGCAGTTCTTC
TRBJ1-1,TRBV7-8,NA,NA,CASSLALRAGEAFF,TGTGCCAGCAGCTTAGCGCTAAGAGCAGGTGAAGCTTTCTTT
TRBJ1-5,TRBV28,NA,NA,CASSQMYQPQHF,TGTGCCAGCAGTCAAATGTATCAGCCCCAGCATTTT
TRBJ2-7,TRBV7-2,NA,NA,CASSLKTGTYEQYF,TGTGCCAGCAGCTTAAAAACAGGGACCTACGAGCAGTACTTC
TRBJ1-5,TRBV6-1,NA,NA,CASSLNSGNQPQHF,TGTGCCAGCAGTTTGAACTCAGGAAACCAGCCCCAGCATTTT
TRBJ1-5,TRBV5-1,NA,NA,CASSLDSYSNQPQHF,TGCGCCAGCAGCTTGGATAGTTATAGCAATCAGCCCCAGCATTTT
TRBJ1-1,TRBV5-1,NA,NA,CASSTGNTEAFF,TGCGCCAGCAGTACAGGTAACACTGAAGCTTTCTTT
TRBJ2-7,TRBV6-5,NA,NA,CASSYSLQGSYEQYF,TGTGCCAGCAGTTACTCTTTGCAGGGCTCCTACGAGCAGTACTTC
TRBJ2-7,TRBV19,TRBD2,NA,CASSIDGTSEAEQYF,TGTGCCAGTAGTATAGATGGGACTAGCGAAGCCGAGCAGTACTTC
TRBJ1-2,TRBV5-4,NA,NA,CASSFRGGSHSNYGYTF,TGTGCCAGCAGCTTTCGGGGGGGGAGCCATTCGAACTATGGCTACACCTTC
TRBJ2-3,TRBV10-3,TRBD2,NA,CAIRGGTSGTDTQYF,TGTGCCATCAGGGGGGGGACTTCGGGCACAGATACGCAGTATTTT
TRBJ1-3,TRBV6-1,NA,NA,CASSEFRFGNTIYF,TGTGCCAGCAGTGAATTTCGGTTCGGAAACACCATATATTTT
TRBJ2-7,TRBV11-1,TRBD1,NA,CASSRGQGAIYEQYF,TGTGCCAGCAGTCGCGGACAGGGGGCGATCTACGAGCAGTACTTC
TRBJ2-7,TRBV5-4,TRBD2,NA,CASSLAGVTHEQYF,TGTGCCAGCAGCTTAGCGGGAGTAACCCACGAGCAGTACTTC
TRBJ1-1,TRBV5-5,NA,NA,CASSVITANTEAFF,TGTGCCAGCAGCGTAATTACCGCGAACACTGAAGCTTTCTTT
TRBJ2-1,TRBV11-3,NA,NA,CASSPTDNEQFF,TGTGCCAGCAGCCCAACAGACAATGAGCAGTTCTTC
TRBJ2-7,TRBV18,TRBD2,NA,CASSPSSASGRAYEQYF,TGTGCCAGCTCACCAAGTTCGGCTAGCGGGCGAGCTTACGAGCAGTACTTC
TRBJ2-7,TRBV18,NA,NA,CASSLWGDEQYF,TGTGCCAGCTCACTCTGGGGGGACGAGCAGTACTTC
TRBJ2-1,TRBV15,TRBD2,NA,CATRDGLAGRNEQFF,TGTGCCACCAGGGATGGACTAGCGGGAAGGAATGAGCAGTTCTTC